The present T cell receptor (beta chain) was sequenced within a study of blood T cell repertoires in COVID-19. Study information: The study drew acute and convalescent COVID-19 samples from the United States, Italy and Spain. PBMCs, B-cell-depleted T cells, or T cells were the source of the cDNA or gDNA that made up the material.

CDR3 length: 15 residues. CDR1 is SGHVS and CDR2 is FNYEAQ in the germline V gene. Trimming left V 3 bases short and J 6 bases short, with 18 bases between. Sequenced by immunoSEQ multiplex PCR; TCRdb stores in-frame clones only, minus some. The data contain roughly 130,000 clones, approximately 80% of them singletons. Sequenced sample: peripheral blood. The sequence came from a man between 65 and 85 years old with acute or convalescent COVID-19. J is TRBJ2-7 and V is TRBV7-6, with D maybe TRBD2 (6 bases). The CDR3 loop reads CASSLGWKGGPEQYF. The CDR3 DNA follows: TGTGCCAGCAGCTTGGGGTGGAAGGGAGGCCCCGAGCAGTACTTC.